These 28 T cell receptor beta chains originate from one sample sequenced in a study of identical twins. TCRdb called the 5' RACE reads again in MiXCR, with one record for every CDR3 protein. This table holds about 470,000 distinct CDR3 sequences, about 24% found once. A further study also used this sample, focusing on T cells expressing NK-cell markers.

Material: CD4+ T cells sorted from blood. These receptors all come from a woman aged 18-35 years in good health.

V gene TRBV7-2 combines with J gene TRBJ2-1, with 7 nucleotides matching TRBD2. CDR1 is SGHTA and CDR2 is FQGNSA in the germline V gene. This CDR3 comprises 14 residues. Trimming cost V 3 bases and J 7 bases; bases outside gene matches: 6. The CDR3 protein is CASSLVGGKNEQFF. In nucleotides, the CDR3 is TGTGCCAGCAGCTTGGTCGGGGGGAAGAATGAGCAGTTCTTC.

There are a few counts of this clonotype. The CDR3 loop reads CSARVQEGGKLFF. DNA of the CDR3: TGCAGTGCTAGAGTACAGGAGGGAGGGAAACTGTTTTTT. The genes are TRBV20-1 and TRBJ1-4; possible D gene TRBD1, 5 bases. The germline V and J ends were trimmed by 1 base and 11 bases, with 14 bases remaining between them. The CDR3 is 13 residues long. In germline, CDR1 is DFQATT, CDR2 SNEGSKA (reference sequence).

The chain combines TRBV5-1 with TRBJ2-1; unclear D gene. The CDR3 has 12 amino acids. Trimming cost V 1 base and J 8 bases, with 7 bases left between them. CDR1 is SGHRS, CDR2 YFSETQ, per germline. The CDR3: CASSLPRDEQFF. The CDR3 DNA sequence: TGCGCCAGCAGCTTGCCACGGGATGAGCAGTTCTTC.

The V gene is TRBV12-3 or TRBV12-4, the J gene TRBJ1-4; perhaps TRBD1 as D (5 bases). Trimming left V 7 bases short and J 7 bases short, with 13 bases between. This CDR3 spans 13 amino acids. The CDR3: CASTLTGGEKLFF. CDR3 DNA: TGTGCCAGCACCCTGACGGGGGGTGAAAAACTGTTTTTT.

A few counts support this clonotype. The J gene is TRBJ2-1, the V gene TRBV2, with 8 bases identical to TRBD2. The trim removed 1 base at V and 4 bases at J, leaving 3 bases unmatched. The CDR3 length is 15 residues. CDR1 and CDR2 (germline): SNHLY, FYNNEI. CDR3: CASSEELAGYNEQFF. CDR3 DNA sequence: TGTGCCAGCAGTGAAGAGCTAGCGGGTTACAATGAGCAGTTCTTC. Complete variable domain (other parts from reference TRBV2 and TRBJ2-1): EPEVTQTPSHQVTQMGQEVILRCVPISNHLYFYWYRQILGQKVEFLVSFYNNEISEKSEIFDDQFSVERPDGSNFTLKIRSTKLEDSAMYFCASSEELAGYNEQFFGPGTRLTVL.

The chain combines TRBV25-1 with TRBJ2-2; D may be TRBD1 (6 bases). The germline CDR1 and CDR2 sequences are MGHDK and SYGVNS. CDR3 length equals 15 residues. V was trimmed by 1 base and J by 4 bases, leaving 10 bases between them. The CDR3 bases are TGTGCCAGCAGTGAATTTCAGGGGAGCACCGGGGAGCTGTTTTTT. Translating gives CASSEFQGSTGELFF. Using reference TRBV25-1 and TRBJ2-2 for the parts outside the CDR3, the full variable domain is EADIYQTPRYLVIGTGKKITLECSQTMGHDKMYWYQQDPGMELHLIHYSYGVNSTEKGDLSSESTVSRIRTEHFPLTLESARPSHTSQYLCASSEFQGSTGELFFGEGSRLTVL.

This clonotype has a handful of counts. The rearrangement joins TRBV30 to TRBJ2-1, with 14 bases identical to TRBD2. The CDR3 is 13 amino acids. Germline V gives CDR1 GTSNPN, CDR2 SVGIG (reference sequence). J was trimmed by 15 bases and V by 3 bases; bases with no gene match: 7. CDR3: CAWSPGTSGSPFF. The CDR3 DNA sequence: TGTGCCTGGAGCCCCGGGACTAGCGGGAGTCCGTTCTTC.

This clonotype was detected many times. The J gene is TRBJ2-5, the V gene TRBV5-1, with a weak D call TRBD2 (7 bases). CDR1 SGHRS and CDR2 YFSETQ come from the germline V gene. Trimming left V 2 bases short and J 3 bases short, with 11 bases between. The CDR3 totals 14 residues. CDR3 residues: CASSLGGAEETQYF. DNA of the CDR3: TGCGCCAGCAGCTTAGGGGGGGCCGAAGAGACCCAGTACTTC.

This clonotype was found a few times. The V and J genes are TRBV2 and TRBJ2-1; 9 nucleotides match TRBD2. The CDR3 sequence is 17 residues long. In germline, CDR1 is SNHLY, CDR2 FYNNEI. Germline trimming cut 2 bases from V and 9 bases from J; bases unmatched to any gene: 14. This chain's CDR3 is CASSEYWVAGAAGEQFF. CDR3 nucleotide sequence: TGTGCCAGCAGTGAATACTGGGTAGCGGGAGCGGCGGGTGAGCAGTTCTTC. Combining the CDR3 with reference TRBV2 and TRBJ2-1 gives the whole variable domain EPEVTQTPSHQVTQMGQEVILRCVPISNHLYFYWYRQILGQKVEFLVSFYNNEISEKSEIFDDQFSVERPDGSNFTLKIRSTKLEDSAMYFCASSEYWVAGAAGEQFFGPGTRLTVL.

This clonotype occurred a few times. The chain uses TRBV5-1 and TRBJ2-3, with D possibly being TRBD1 (5 bases). The CDR3 runs to 16 residues. CDR1 and CDR2 from the germline V gene are SGHRS and YFSETQ. Between the trimmed V and J ends, which lost 5 bases and 3 bases, there was a span of 19 bases. The CDR3 loop is CASSRAAQGATDTQYF. In DNA, the CDR3 is TGCGCCAGCAGTCGTGCCGCGCAGGGTGCGACAGATACGCAGTATTTT.

This clonotype was observed a few times. The genes are TRBV11-3 and TRBJ2-1, with 8 bases aligning to TRBD1. Unmatched junction bases numbered 9, after V lost 7 bases and J lost 4 bases. Per germline, CDR1 SGHNT and CDR2 YENEEA. This CDR3 has 15 amino acids. The DNA for the CDR3 is TGTGCCAGCACCCCGCGGCAGGGGGCATACAATGAGCAGTTCTTC. Translating it yields CASTPRQGAYNEQFF.

This clonotype was recorded a few times. The CDR3 bases are TGTGCCAGCAGTTTGTTGGGGCCCTCGTCCTACGAGCAGTACTTC. It encodes CASSLLGPSSYEQYF. The J gene is TRBJ2-7, the V gene TRBV27; TRBD1 might be the D (5 bases). With 3 bases removed from V and 1 base from J, the gap between germline ends came to 13 bases. The CDR3 loop spans 15 amino acids. Germline CDR1 and CDR2: MNHEY and SMNVEV (reference sequence).

This clonotype was picked up many times. This chain joins TRBV4-3 and TRBJ2-7, with 11 bases lining up with TRBD1. Per germline, CDR1 LGHNA and CDR2 YSLEER. J lost 4 bases, V lost 0 bases, and 5 bases had no gene match. The CDR3 runs 16 residues. CDR3 sequence reads: CASSQEPGQGGYEQYF. CDR3 nucleotide sequence: TGCGCCAGCAGCCAAGAGCCGGGACAGGGGGGTTACGAGCAGTACTTC.

In this sample, this clonotype turned up a few times. The V and J genes are TRBV5-1 and TRBJ1-2, with a tentative D call TRBD1 (5 bases). Trimming cost V 7 bases and J 6 bases, with 19 bases left between them. The CDR3 has 14 residues. Germline V gene data show CDR1 as SGHRS and CDR2 as YFSETQ. CDR3 amino acids: CASGNPGARNGYTF. CDR3 nucleotides: TGCGCCAGCGGCAACCCCGGGGCCCGGAATGGCTACACCTTC.

This chain joins TRBV7-2 and TRBJ2-7, with 7 bases fitting TRBD2. V lost 4 bases, J lost 0 bases, and 3 bases stayed unmatched. Per the germline V gene, CDR1 is SGHTA and CDR2 is FQGNSA. CDR3 length: 14 residues. The CDR3 here is CASSSRTSSYEQYF. The CDR3 nucleotides are TGTGCCAGCAGCTCACGGACTAGCTCCTACGAGCAGTACTTC.

CDR3 loop: CASSNVLAGAYNEQFF. The CDR3 bases are TGTGCCAGCAGCAACGTACTAGCGGGGGCTTACAATGAGCAGTTCTTC. This chain uses TRBV5-5 with TRBJ2-1; TRBD2 matches at 11 bases. J gave up 4 bases and V 4 bases, and 7 bases lay outside the gene matches. Germline CDR1 reads SGHKS; CDR2 reads YYEKEE (reference sequence). The CDR3 sequence is 16 residues long.

This chain joins TRBV7-2 and TRBJ2-4; 10 nucleotides agree with TRBD2. The CDR3 contains 14 residues. Germline V lookup: CDR1 SGHTA, CDR2 FQGNSA. The junction had 4 bases not matched to a gene; V was cut back by 8 bases and J by 3 bases. The CDR3 nucleotides are TGTGCCAGCGGATGGACTAGCGGCAAAAACATTCAGTACTTC. Translated, it gives CASGWTSGKNIQYF.

CDR3 loop: CASRDQVYSGANVLTF. The CDR3 DNA is TGCGCCAGCAGGGACCAGGTCTACTCTGGGGCCAACGTCCTGACTTTC. V gene TRBV5-1 combines with J gene TRBJ2-6; D gene unclear. V lost 5 bases to trimming and J lost 0 bases, with 12 bases between them. CDR3 length equals 16 residues. Germline loops: CDR1 SGHRS, CDR2 YFSETQ. Full variable domain (rest looked up from reference TRBV5-1 and TRBJ2-6): KAGVTQTPRYLIKTRGQQVTLSCSPISGHRSVSWYQQTPGQGLQFLFEYFSETQRNKGNFPGRFSGRQFSNSRSEMNVSTLELGDSALYLCASRDQVYSGANVLTFGAGSRLTVL.

This rearrangement joins TRBV7-2 to TRBJ2-1; D uncertain. Trimming stripped 1 base from V and 10 bases from J, with 11 bases between. Per germline, CDR1 SGHTA and CDR2 FQGNSA. The CDR3 extends over 13 amino acids. Written as DNA, the CDR3 is TGTGCCAGCAGCTTAGACCAGATGGGGGAGCAGTTCTTC. Translation gives CASSLDQMGEQFF.

In this sample, this clonotype turned up many times. The chain is built from TRBV20-1 and TRBJ2-5, with a possible D match to TRBD2 (6 bases). Deletions cut 0 bases from V and 5 bases from J, with 19 bases between. The germline gives CDR1 DFQATT, CDR2 SNEGSKA (reference sequence). The length of the CDR3 is 16 residues. The CDR3 is CSARDTPLTRKETQYF. The CDR3 region has the DNA TGCAGTGCTAGAGATACCCCCCTGACTAGAAAGGAGACCCAGTACTTC.

A few counts support this clonotype. This chain joins TRBV7-8 and TRBJ2-6; 8 positions agree with TRBD1. J was trimmed by 0 bases and V by 5 bases; bases with no gene match: 6. The CDR3 is 17 residues long. The germline V gene has CDR1 SGHVS and CDR2 FQNEAQ. The CDR3 nucleotides are TGTGCCAGCAGCCAACAGGGACAGGACTCTGGGGCCAACGTCCTGACTTTC. Translation gives CASSQQGQDSGANVLTF.

V is TRBV5-1 and J is TRBJ2-7; D possibly corresponds to TRBD2 (5 bases). V lost 1 base and J lost 1, with 12 bases in between. CDR1 and CDR2 (germline): SGHRS, YFSETQ. The CDR3 runs 15 residues. CDR3 bases: TGCGCCAGCAGCTTGTTTAGTACGGGATCCTACGAGCAGTACTTC. Residues: CASSLFSTGSYEQYF.

This clonotype was seen more than once but under ten times. V and J are TRBV29-1 and TRBJ1-2; 9 bases are a match to TRBD1. The CDR3 has 12 residues. After removal of 7 bases from V and 7 bases from J, the junction contained 7 bases not matched to a gene. In germline, CDR1 is SQVTM, CDR2 ANQGSEA. CDR3 sequence: CSGAGQGSGYTF. The CDR3, as DNA: TGCAGCGGAGCGGGACAGGGAAGTGGCTACACCTTC.

The chain recombines TRBV18 with TRBJ2-1, with 7 bases that match TRBD1. The germline V gene has CDR1 KGHSH and CDR2 LQKENI. The CDR3 runs 13 residues. The ends lost 1 base at V and 9 bases at J; junction bases unmatched: 3. The CDR3 sequence is CASSPLAGGEQFF. The DNA of the CDR3 is TGTGCCAGCTCACCACTCGCAGGGGGTGAGCAGTTCTTC.

The V gene is TRBV5-6, the J gene TRBJ2-7, with D perhaps TRBD1 (5 bases). Looked up from germline, CDR1 is SGHDT and CDR2 is YYEEEE. Trimming shortened V by 2 bases and J by 2 bases, and 11 bases separated the two germline ends. The CDR3 is made up of 14 amino acids. This CDR3 reads CASSFWQGTYEQYF. Written as DNA, the CDR3 is TGTGCCAGCAGCTTTTGGCAGGGAACCTACGAGCAGTACTTC.

This clonotype was recorded once. A much larger clone is a single base away; this may be a read error. The chain links TRBV4-2 to TRBJ2-3; no clear D gene. The CDR3 has 14 amino acids. The germline V gene has CDR1 LGHNA and CDR2 YNFKEQ. The CDR3 DNA reads TGTGCCAGAAGCCAAGATTTCCGCACAGATACGCAGTATTTT. As protein: CARSQDFRTDTQYF.

The sample holds a few counts of this clonotype. V gene TRBV7-2 combines with J gene TRBJ1-1; no reliable D call. Germline V CDR1 and CDR2: SGHTA, FQGNSA. V lost 5 bases and J lost 7, with 17 bases in between. The CDR3 runs 14 residues. DNA of the CDR3: TGTGCCAGCAGCGCATCAGTGGGATTTGGTGAAGCTTTCTTT. The encoded protein is CASSASVGFGEAFF.

The chain recombines TRBV4-3 with TRBJ2-3; D ambiguous. Per germline, CDR1 LGHNA and CDR2 YSLEER. This CDR3 comprises 14 residues. The V end lost 4 bases, the J end lost 1 base, and 9 bases lay between the germline ends. DNA for the CDR3: TGCGCCAGCAGCCCTACCGCCGGCACAGATACGCAGTATTTT. It encodes CASSPTAGTDTQYF.